There are a few counts of the clone carrying this TCR beta chain. The record originates from a study of cytomegalovirus exposure and HLA in healthy donors. PCR employed 60 Vbeta and 13 Jbeta primers. Profiling relied on immunoSEQ multiplex PCR, and the TCRdb table lists in-frame clones only, not all of them. The table lists 130,000 to 150,000 clones, around 79% of them singletons, with around 2.9% in the top ten. This CDR3 is 11 amino acids long. Trimming shortened V by 6 bases and J by 8 bases, and 13 bases separated the two germline ends. Germline V lookup: CDR1 SQVTM, CDR2 ANQGSEA. The receptor was derived from a man aged 40-55 years in good health and CMV-seropositive. The sequenced sample was PBMCs. The V and J genes are TRBV29-1 and TRBJ1-2, with no clear D. CDR3 in DNA: TGCAGCGTAAACTACGTCTACGGCTACACCTTC. Encoded protein: CSVNYVYGYTF.